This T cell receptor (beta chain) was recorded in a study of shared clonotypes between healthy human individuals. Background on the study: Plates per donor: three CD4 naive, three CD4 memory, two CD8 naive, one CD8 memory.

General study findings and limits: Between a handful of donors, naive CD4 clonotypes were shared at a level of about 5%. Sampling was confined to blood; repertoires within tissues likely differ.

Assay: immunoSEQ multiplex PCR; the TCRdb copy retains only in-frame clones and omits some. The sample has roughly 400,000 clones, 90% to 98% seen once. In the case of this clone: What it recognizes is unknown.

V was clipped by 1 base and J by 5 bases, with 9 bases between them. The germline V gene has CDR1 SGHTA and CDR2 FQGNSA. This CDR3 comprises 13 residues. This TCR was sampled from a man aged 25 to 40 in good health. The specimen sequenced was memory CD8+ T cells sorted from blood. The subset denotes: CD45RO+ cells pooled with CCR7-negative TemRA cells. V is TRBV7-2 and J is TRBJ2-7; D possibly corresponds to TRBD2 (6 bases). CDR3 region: CASSLVGGDEQYF. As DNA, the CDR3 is TGTGCCAGCAGCTTAGTCGGCGGGGACGAGCAGTACTTC.